Each of the 22 T cell receptor beta chains below was sequenced from the same sample in a study of T cells in Graves' hyperthyroidism and ophthalmopathy. Amplified TCR beta CDR3 regions derived from RNA transcripts. Carried out on the TCR CDR3, a first-round RT-PCR used the HTBI primer set. TCRdb reanalysed the multiplex PCR reads using MiXCR and keeps one entry per CDR3 protein. This table holds roughly 580,000 distinct CDR3 sequences, around 42% found once. Sequenced material: peripheral blood or thyroid tissue (not recorded which). The receptors derive from a woman aged 18-29 years with Graves' hyperthyroidism.

The chain employs TRBV19 and TRBJ1-5, with D hard to call. There are 17 residues in the CDR3. Trimming took 3 bases from V and 3 from J, leaving 18 bases between them. The V gene's germline CDR1 is LNHDA and CDR2 SQIVND (reference sequence). CDR3 amino acids: CASSIYGRPALNQPQHF. For the CDR3, the DNA is TGTGCCAGTAGTATTTATGGGAGGCCAGCCCTCAATCAGCCCCAGCATTTT.

The chain links TRBV24-1 to TRBJ1-5; D may be TRBD1 (6 bases). The CDR3 runs to 14 residues. V shed 11 bases and J shed 5 bases, with 18 bases lying between them. CDR1 is KGHDR, CDR2 SFDVKD, per germline. CDR3 nucleotides: TGTGCCAGCTCACCATGGGCAGGGGATCAGCCCCAGCATTTT. This gives the protein CASSPWAGDQPQHF.

This chain joins TRBV2 and TRBJ1-5; possible D gene TRBD1, 6 bases. Germline CDR1 SNHLY, CDR2 FYNNEI. This CDR3 contains 11 residues. With 8 bases removed from V and 8 bases from J, the gap between germline ends came to 10 bases. Written as DNA, the CDR3 is TGTGCCAGCGGGGGCGGGAAGCCCCAGCATTTT. It specifies CASGGGKPQHF.

The chain recombines TRBV2 with TRBJ1-1; D is ambiguous. Trimming cost V 8 bases and J 11 bases, with 15 bases left between them. This CDR3 has 11 residues. Germline values: CDR1 SNHLY, CDR2 FYNNEI. The CDR3 DNA follows: TGTGCCAGCGGGTTATCCCTTGGGGCTTTCTTT. Its protein product is CASGLSLGAFF.

The chain recombines TRBV29-1 with TRBJ1-1; the match to TRBD1 covers 10 bases. This CDR3 has 12 amino acids. V shed 5 bases, J shed 4 bases, and the junction held 1 base outside the gene matches. Germline V gene sequence: CDR1 SQVTM, CDR2 ANQGSEA. This CDR3 is CSVRTGGTEAFF. The CDR3 DNA is TGCAGCGTTCGGACAGGGGGCACTGAAGCTTTCTTT.

This clonotype was seen only a few times. J is TRBJ2-6 and V is TRBV5-1; D could derive from TRBD1 or TRBD2 (5 bases each). V was trimmed by 0 bases and J by 1 base, leaving 11 bases between them. The CDR3 length is 17 residues. Per the germline V gene, CDR1 is SGHRS and CDR2 is YFSETQ. The CDR3 DNA reads TGCGCCAGCAGCTTGGAGGGACCTACTTCTGGGGCCAACGTCCTGACTTTC. This encodes CASSLEGPTSGANVLTF.

The sample holds many counts of this clonotype. CDR3 sequence reads: CASSLVGGHGYTF. In DNA, the CDR3 is TGTGCCAGCAGCTTAGTAGGGGGCCATGGCTACACCTTC. The chain uses TRBV7-9 and TRBJ1-2; 7 nucleotides line up with TRBD1. CDR3 length: 13 amino acids. From germline, CDR1 is SEHNR and CDR2 FQNEAQ (reference sequence). J gave up 6 bases and V 1 base, and 2 bases lay outside the gene matches.

In regard to this clonotype: Its ends do not fully match the called genes, so a read error is possible. This rearrangement joins TRBV7-9 to TRBJ1-4; D remains unclear. The germline gives CDR1 SEHNR, CDR2 FQNEAQ (reference sequence). The CDR3 loop spans 14 amino acids. The DNA of the CDR3 is TGTGCCAGCAGCTTTTGGTGGACTAATGAAAGACTGTTTTTT. It codes for CASSFWWTNERLFF.

Comments on this clonotype: This likely comes from a read error, as the CDR3 has no conserved phenylalanine or tryptophan at its end. The DNA is omitted, as the CDR3 cannot be located on it reliably, and the CDR3 follows TCRdb's listing. CDR3 in amino acids: CASSQLAGR. V and J are TRBV2 and TRBJ2-2; the D segment call TRBD2 is taken from the table without a DNA check. The CDR3 is 9 amino acids in total, end residues counted. Germline-derived CDR1 and CDR2 are SNHLY and FYNNEI.

The chain couples TRBV7-1 to TRBJ2-5; TRBD2 matches 7 bases. TRBV7-1 is filed as an ORF, its function uncertain. The CDR3 is 14 amino acids. With 5 bases clipped from V and 2 bases from J, the junction kept 5 bases outside the gene matches. In DNA, the CDR3 is TGTGCCAGCAGCATCGGCGGGGGACAAGAGACCCAGTACTTC. Its protein product is CASSIGGGQETQYF.

Regarding this clonotype: It is likely a read error, because the conserved phenylalanine at the end of the CDR3 is missing. The limits of the CDR3 on the DNA are not certain, so only TCRdb's listed CDR3 is given. The CDR3: CASTGDRGLY. V gene TRBV5-1 combines with J gene TRBJ1-4; TRBD1, the table's D call, was not compared with the DNA. The CDR3 length equals 10 residues, ends included. Germline lookup yields CDR1 SGHRS and CDR2 YFSETQ.

V is TRBV7-3 and J is TRBJ2-5; D possibly corresponds to TRBD2 (5 bases). The V gene lost 3 bases and the J gene lost 6 bases, with 8 bases spanning the gap. The CDR3 covers 12 residues. Germline V gene lookup returns CDR1 SGHTA and CDR2 FQGTGA. The CDR3 here is CASSFGVKTQYF. CDR3 bases: TGTGCCAGCAGCTTCGGGGTTAAGACCCAGTACTTC.

The CDR3 here is CSARPTWGGRGETQYF. The CDR3 DNA sequence: TGCAGTGCTAGACCCACTTGGGGCGGGAGGGGCGAGACCCAGTACTTC. This sequence joins TRBV20-1 and TRBJ2-5; 9 nucleotides line up with TRBD2. Germline values: CDR1 DFQATT, CDR2 SNEGSKA (reference sequence). The CDR3 has 16 amino acids. After removal of 2 bases from V and 5 bases from J, the junction contained 12 bases not matched to a gene.

For this clonotype: A much more abundant neighbour one base away suggests this may be a read error. This CDR3 is CASSLELGNQPQHF. DNA for the CDR3: TGTGCCAGCAGCTTAGAGCTAGGCAATCAGCCCCAGCATTTT. This chain uses TRBV7-9 with TRBJ1-5, with D unresolved. Germline assignment: CDR1 SEHNR and CDR2 FQNEAQ (reference sequence). The CDR3 has 14 residues. Trimming took off 1 base at V and 2 bases at J, with 6 bases between the two ends.

The chain carries TRBV10-3 and TRBJ1-6; tentatively, D is TRBD1 (5 bases). The CDR3 spans 15 residues. Germline V gives CDR1 ENHRY, CDR2 SYGVKD. V was clipped by 2 bases and J by 7 bases, with 12 bases between them. CDR3: CAISEKGPLNSPLHF. DNA for the CDR3: TGTGCCATCAGTGAGAAGGGGCCTCTCAATTCACCCCTCCACTTT.

This rearrangement joins TRBV5-1 to TRBJ1-2; D might be TRBD1 (6 bases). Germline CDR1 is SGHRS and CDR2 is YFSETQ. CDR3 length equals 17 residues. Trimming removed 0 bases at V and 0 bases at J, with 15 bases between. CDR3 sequence: CASSLASMGAPNYGYTF. The DNA for the CDR3 is TGCGCCAGCAGCTTGGCCTCTATGGGGGCGCCTAACTATGGCTACACCTTC.

This clonotype was counted between two and nine times. The rearrangement links TRBV20-1 to TRBJ1-2, with TRBD1 matching over 9 bases. Trimming at V came to 6 bases and at J to 6 bases, leaving 11 bases not matched to a gene. CDR1 and CDR2 (germline): DFQATT, SNEGSKA (reference sequence). CDR3 length: 14 amino acids. The CDR3 protein is CSANDRGIWDGYTF. The CDR3 coding sequence is TGCAGTGCAAACGACAGGGGGATTTGGGATGGCTACACCTTC.

The J gene is TRBJ2-7, the V gene TRBV5-1; D unclear. The CDR3 spans 13 residues. Trimming pared 4 bases from V and 3 bases from J, leaving 11 bases between. Germline V gives CDR1 SGHRS, CDR2 YFSETQ. CDR3 residues: CASSIDGSYEQYF. The CDR3 nucleotides read TGCGCCAGCAGCATCGACGGAAGCTACGAGCAGTACTTC.

V is TRBV15 and J is TRBJ2-3; 11 nucleotides agree with TRBD2. The CDR3 covers 17 residues. Germline V gene sequence: CDR1 LNHNV, CDR2 YYDKDF (reference sequence). The trim removed 4 bases at V and 11 bases at J, leaving 17 bases unmatched. The CDR3 DNA reads as TGTGCCACCAGCACGTTCGGGACTAGCGGAGCCTGGAATGAGCAGTATTTT. Its translation is CATSTFGTSGAWNEQYF.

The chain recombines TRBV5-1 with TRBJ2-2; no definite D call. The CDR3 is 12 residues long. V shed 0 bases and J shed 8 bases, with 5 bases lying between them. Germline lookup yields CDR1 SGHRS and CDR2 YFSETQ. The CDR3 region has the DNA TGCGCCAGCAGCTTGGACCAGGGGGAGCTGTTTTTT. Translating it yields CASSLDQGELFF.

The chain uses TRBV7-2 and TRBJ2-5; the D gene is possibly TRBD2 (5 bases). Germline loops: CDR1 SGHTA, CDR2 FQGNSA. The V end lost 4 bases, the J end lost 11 bases, and 17 bases lay between the germline ends. The CDR3 length is 13 residues. The CDR3 DNA is TGTGCCAGCAGCTACCAAGGGCCTTGGGAGCAGTACTTC. This codes for CASSYQGPWEQYF.

V usage is TRBV7-2 and J usage is TRBJ2-7, with a possible D match to TRBD1 (6 bases). The CDR3 has 14 amino acids. The germline V gene encodes CDR1 SGHTA and CDR2 FQGNSA. V lost 4 bases and J 0 bases, leaving 10 bases between the germline ends. CDR3 residues: CASSYRQVSYEQYF. CDR3 bases: TGTGCCAGCAGCTACCGACAGGTCTCCTACGAGCAGTACTTC.